These T cell receptor beta chains were read from a single sample in a study of early T cells in non-severe SARS-CoV-2 infection. One entry per CDR3 protein results from TCRdb running MiXCR on the 5' RACE reads. The sample has about 69,000 distinct CDR3 sequences, 3.5% to 6% seen once. The sample in question was whole blood, obtained at baseline. These receptors originate from an adult who was a healthcare worker with PCR-confirmed SARS-CoV-2 infection or an uninfected control (not recorded which). The donor label of this sample is uncertain. Each CDR3 is given with its conserved first and last residue. Fields, in order: CDR3 length, D gene, J gene, V gene, CDR3 protein. The D gene is left open where the match is weak.

len: 15
d_gene: TRBD2
j_gene: TRBJ2-1
v_gene: TRBV20-1
CDR3aa: CSAHGGRGADNEQFF

len: 13
d_gene: TRBD2
j_gene: TRBJ2-7
v_gene: TRBV27
CDR3aa: CASSLGRGFEQYF

len: 15
d_gene: -
j_gene: TRBJ1-5
v_gene: TRBV5-6
CDR3aa: CASSLGSASNQPQHF

len: 15
d_gene: -
j_gene: TRBJ2-2
v_gene: TRBV7-2
CDR3aa: CASSLFGQGTGELFF

len: 12
d_gene: -
j_gene: TRBJ1-1
v_gene: TRBV7-6
CDR3aa: CASSSWGAEAFF

len: 15
d_gene: TRBD1
j_gene: TRBJ2-3
v_gene: TRBV20-1
CDR3aa: CSANTGTGLLDTQYF

len: 14
d_gene: -
j_gene: TRBJ1-5
v_gene: TRBV5-5
CDR3aa: CASSLSGSNQPQHF

len: 15
d_gene: TRBD2
j_gene: TRBJ2-1
v_gene: TRBV6-4
CDR3aa: CASSDGVAGPNEQFF

len: 15
d_gene: -
j_gene: TRBJ2-2
v_gene: TRBV7-9
CDR3aa: CASSRTPTNTGELFF

len: 12
d_gene: -
j_gene: TRBJ2-3
v_gene: TRBV5-4
CDR3aa: CASRETSSAQYF

len: 15
d_gene: TRBD2
j_gene: TRBJ2-2
v_gene: TRBV5-4
CDR3aa: CASSPGGGNTGELFF

len: 17
d_gene: -
j_gene: TRBJ2-5
v_gene: TRBV7-7
CDR3aa: CASSLDLGRTFQETQYF

len: 14
d_gene: -
j_gene: TRBJ1-2
v_gene: TRBV2
CDR3aa: CASSPVAGRYGYTF

len: 14
d_gene: -
j_gene: TRBJ2-1
v_gene: TRBV27
CDR3aa: CASSLGGTLNEQFF

len: 14
d_gene: -
j_gene: TRBJ2-2
v_gene: TRBV6-2/TRBV6-3
CDR3aa: CASSPGTDTGELFF

len: 15
d_gene: -
j_gene: TRBJ1-5
v_gene: TRBV28
CDR3aa: CASSLRQASNQPQHF

len: 15
d_gene: -
j_gene: TRBJ1-4
v_gene: TRBV7-6
CDR3aa: CASSLGRMHNEKLFF

len: 14
d_gene: -
j_gene: TRBJ2-5
v_gene: TRBV12-3/TRBV12-4
CDR3aa: CASSLGRYQETQYF

len: 16
d_gene: TRBD1
j_gene: TRBJ2-2
v_gene: TRBV19
CDR3aa: CASRAQGTANTGELFF

len: 14
d_gene: TRBD1
j_gene: TRBJ1-6
v_gene: TRBV7-3
CDR3aa: CASSLTGGGSPLHF

len: 14
d_gene: -
j_gene: TRBJ1-6
v_gene: TRBV6-2/TRBV6-3
CDR3aa: CASSYSGSRSPLHF

len: 15
d_gene: TRBD1
j_gene: TRBJ1-5
v_gene: TRBV20-1
CDR3aa: CSAPLGTVGNQPQHF

len: 14
d_gene: -
j_gene: TRBJ2-7
v_gene: TRBV7-9
CDR3aa: CASSPARSPYEQYF

len: 15
d_gene: TRBD2
j_gene: TRBJ2-1
v_gene: TRBV13
CDR3aa: CASSQSGGLYNEQFF

len: 13
d_gene: -
j_gene: TRBJ1-5
v_gene: TRBV10-3
CDR3aa: CAISESGSQPQHF

len: 13
d_gene: -
j_gene: TRBJ1-1
v_gene: TRBV6-1
CDR3aa: CASRQTMNTEAFF

len: 8
d_gene: -
j_gene: TRBJ1-2
v_gene: TRBV29-1
CDR3aa: CSVEGYTF

len: 13
d_gene: -
j_gene: TRBJ1-1
v_gene: TRBV12-3/TRBV12-4
CDR3aa: CASSLGMATEAFF

len: 14
d_gene: TRBD2
j_gene: TRBJ2-1
v_gene: TRBV7-2
CDR3aa: CASSLDGGGTSQFF

len: 16
d_gene: -
j_gene: TRBJ1-3
v_gene: TRBV5-6
CDR3aa: CASSFRARNSGNTIYF

len: 16
d_gene: TRBD1
j_gene: TRBJ1-1
v_gene: TRBV6-5
CDR3aa: CASRPRLTGANTEAFF

len: 13
d_gene: TRBD1
j_gene: TRBJ2-4
v_gene: TRBV12-3/TRBV12-4
CDR3aa: CASSSTGNGIQYF

len: 15
d_gene: TRBD2
j_gene: TRBJ2-7
v_gene: TRBV6-5
CDR3aa: CASSSPGTSPHEQYF

len: 12
d_gene: -
j_gene: TRBJ2-3
v_gene: TRBV20-1
CDR3aa: CSVRGSTDTQYF

len: 17
d_gene: -
j_gene: TRBJ2-3
v_gene: TRBV7-9
CDR3aa: CASSPRGVAALTDTQYF

len: 11
d_gene: -
j_gene: TRBJ2-7
v_gene: TRBV12-3/TRBV12-4
CDR3aa: CASSLVDEQYF

len: 17
d_gene: TRBD2
j_gene: TRBJ2-2
v_gene: TRBV7-9
CDR3aa: CASSLILAGSNTGELFF

len: 16
d_gene: TRBD1
j_gene: TRBJ2-7
v_gene: TRBV5-1
CDR3aa: CASSLAMGQGSDEQYF

len: 14
d_gene: TRBD1
j_gene: TRBJ1-1
v_gene: TRBV5-1
CDR3aa: CASSWGDRDKEAFF

len: 13
d_gene: -
j_gene: TRBJ1-2
v_gene: TRBV20-1
CDR3aa: CSAEPGRNYGYTF

len: 16
d_gene: -
j_gene: TRBJ2-5
v_gene: TRBV11-2
CDR3aa: CASSLGYGAGEETQYF

len: 13
d_gene: -
j_gene: TRBJ1-1
v_gene: TRBV5-1
CDR3aa: CASSLAPGTEAFF

len: 14
d_gene: -
j_gene: TRBJ1-1
v_gene: TRBV6-2/TRBV6-3
CDR3aa: CASNNGGLGDRAFF

len: 18
d_gene: TRBD2
j_gene: TRBJ2-1
v_gene: TRBV7-6
CDR3aa: CASSLQTRLAGGPYEQFF

len: 16
d_gene: TRBD2
j_gene: TRBJ2-1
v_gene: TRBV12-3/TRBV12-4
CDR3aa: CASSRGTSGGMVEQFF

len: 14
d_gene: -
j_gene: TRBJ1-3
v_gene: TRBV27
CDR3aa: CASSSRVYGNTIYF

len: 13
d_gene: -
j_gene: TRBJ2-2
v_gene: TRBV10-2
CDR3aa: CASRAGQTGELFF

len: 14
d_gene: TRBD1
j_gene: TRBJ1-2
v_gene: TRBV7-6
CDR3aa: CASSPQDRGGGYTF

len: 15
d_gene: TRBD1
j_gene: TRBJ2-5
v_gene: TRBV19
CDR3aa: CASSSRDRVQETQYF

len: 15
d_gene: TRBD1
j_gene: TRBJ1-5
v_gene: TRBV12-3/TRBV12-4
CDR3aa: CASSLFTGGNQPQHF

len: 16
d_gene: -
j_gene: TRBJ1-6
v_gene: TRBV7-8
CDR3aa: CASSPEWRGTGSPLHF

len: 15
d_gene: TRBD1
j_gene: TRBJ1-2
v_gene: TRBV7-9
CDR3aa: CASSFSGQGLHGYTF